What follows describes a single TCR beta chain. TCRbeta library construction was performed incorporating unique molecular identifiers. TCRdb called the PCR reads again in MiXCR, with one record for every CDR3 protein. The sample contains about 540,000 distinct CDR3 sequences, about 18% of which appear only once. This CDR3 spans 14 amino acids. From germline, CDR1 is DFQATT and CDR2 SNEGSKA (reference sequence). V trimming: 3 bases; J trimming: 1 base; junction bases outside the gene matches: 5. This entry belongs to a study of T-cell reconstitution after alpha-beta-depleted transplantation in children.

The sequence was collected from a human donor who donated a stem cell graft to a child with acute lymphoblastic leukemia. The chain combines TRBV20-1 with TRBJ2-7, with TRBD2 matching 8 bases. The sample was PBMCs from the stem cell graft donor, taken from the stem cell graft. The chain's CDR3 is CSASGRDKSYEQYF. In DNA form, the CDR3 reads TGCAGTGCTAGCGGGAGGGATAAGTCCTACGAGCAGTACTTC.